The clone carrying this T cell receptor (beta chain) appeared many times. The antigen remains unidentified. This CDR3 contains 12 residues. The ends were cut back, 8 bases at V and 2 bases at J, with 7 bases in the middle. CDR1 and CDR2 from the germline V gene are SGHTA and FQGNSA. The data belong to a study of T cells after yellow fever vaccination. Regarding the study as a whole: Weaker overall was a secondary response that nonetheless peaked faster, on day 5 versus 15. A large majority of primary-vaccination clones showed up again after the booster (approximately 95% CD4, roughly 88% CD8).

In TCRdb, the 5' RACE reads were re-called with MiXCR into one record per CDR3 protein. The sample consists of 300,000 to 400,000 distinct CDR3 sequences, approximately 9% of them appearing once. The sample here was PBMCs, taken on the day of the first yellow fever vaccination. This TCR derives from a man between 18 and 29 years old who received the YFV17D yellow fever vaccine. J is TRBJ2-1 and V is TRBV7-2, with unresolved D. The CDR3 spells CASQDAYNEQFF. The CDR3 region has the DNA TGTGCCAGCCAGGATGCCTACAATGAGCAGTTCTTC.